The 21 T cell receptor beta chains given below trace back to one sample, sequenced in a study of blood T cells in healthy people across ages. It was with a sample-barcoded 5' primer and a J-beta primer mix that a second PCR of roughly 7 to 12 cycles was run. TCRdb reanalysed the 5' RACE reads using MiXCR and keeps one entry per CDR3 protein. The sample lists some 1,800,000 distinct CDR3 sequences; around 40% were seen once. The sample taken for sequencing was blood. The receptor set was obtained from a human donor in good health.

The chain carries TRBV24-1 and TRBJ2-6; D might be TRBD1 or TRBD2, each matching 5 bases. The germline V and J ends were trimmed by 10 bases and 0 bases, with 12 bases remaining between them. CDR3 length: 15 amino acids. CDR1 and CDR2 from the germline V gene are KGHDR and SFDVKD. Written as DNA, the CDR3 is TGTGCCACGGGGGACGGATCCTCTGGGGCCAACGTCCTGACTTTC. Translating gives CATGDGSSGANVLTF.

J is TRBJ2-5 and V is TRBV12-3 or TRBV12-4; D not resolved. The CDR3 length is 15 residues. Trimming stripped 5 bases from V and 3 bases from J, with 16 bases between. The CDR3 here is CASSTRPRFKETQYF. CDR3 bases: TGTGCCAGCAGTACCCGCCCGAGGTTCAAAGAGACCCAGTACTTC.

This clonotype was detected only a few times. The chain has TRBV5-6 and TRBJ2-5; TRBD1 might be the D (5 bases). V was trimmed by 2 bases and J by 13 bases, leaving 21 bases between them. The CDR3 has 14 residues. Germline V CDR1 and CDR2: SGHDT, YYEEEE. The CDR3 protein is CASSFFQGTDERYF. The CDR3 bases are TGTGCCAGCAGCTTCTTTCAGGGAACTGACGAGCGGTACTTC.

This clonotype turned up a few times. The chain recombines TRBV7-2 with TRBJ1-4; D gene uncertain. This CDR3 has 14 residues. The germline V gene has CDR1 SGHTA and CDR2 FQGNSA. V was pared by 4 bases and J by 7 bases, with 13 bases between. CDR3 sequence reads: CASSSIAGCEKLFF. Here the CDR3 DNA reads TGTGCCAGCAGCTCTATCGCAGGCTGTGAAAAACTGTTTTTT.

The chain recombines TRBV27 with TRBJ1-2, with TRBD1 identical over 8 bases. The CDR3 length is 13 residues. The germline V gene encodes CDR1 MNHEY and CDR2 SMNVEV (reference sequence). J gave up 8 bases and V 5 bases, and 7 bases lay outside the gene matches. The CDR3 DNA follows: TGTGCCAGCAGTGGCTCGACAGGGGAGGGCTACACCTTC. Encoded protein: CASSGSTGEGYTF.

The chain joins TRBV21-1 to TRBJ2-6; the table's D gene call, TRBD1, was not cross checked with the DNA. TRBV21-1 is assigned pseudogene status. The CDR3 has 20 amino acids. The CDR3 bases are TGTGCCAGCAGCAAAGAAAGAGACAGGGAAGAATGGGCTGGGGCCAACGTCCTAACTTTC. Protein sequence: CASSKERDREEWAGANVLTF.

Note on this clonotype: Since a much larger clone is just one base distant, this may be a read error. The rearrangement links TRBV28 to TRBJ2-7, with D possibly matching TRBD2 (5 bases). V lost 4 bases to trimming and J lost 0 bases, with 7 bases between them. The CDR3 is 13 amino acids. The V gene's germline CDR1 is MDHEN and CDR2 SYDVKM. CDR3 DNA sequence: TGTGCCAGCAGTTACGGGATCTCCTACGAGCAGTACTTC. Translated, it gives CASSYGISYEQYF. Together with reference TRBV28 and TRBJ2-7, the CDR3 gives the full variable domain: DVKVTQSSRYLVKRTGEKVFLECVQDMDHENMFWYRQDPGLGLRLIYFSYDVKMKEKGDIPEGYSVSREKKERFSLILESASTNQTSMYLCASSYGISYEQYFGPGTRLTVT.

V is TRBV9 and J is TRBJ1-5, with D unclear. The V end lost 3 bases, the J end lost 9 bases, and 16 bases lay between the germline ends. This CDR3 spans 14 amino acids. The V gene's germline CDR1 is SGDLS and CDR2 YYNGEE. CDR3 loop: CASSADIRLGPQHF. For the CDR3, the DNA is TGTGCCAGCAGCGCAGACATCAGGTTGGGGCCCCAGCATTTT.

This clonotype was detected only a few times. The V gene is TRBV11-2, the J gene TRBJ1-4; D is unresolved. CDR1 is SGHAT and CDR2 is FQNNGV in the germline V gene. V shed 4 bases and J shed 4 bases, with 7 bases lying between them. The CDR3 contains 13 residues. The CDR3 coding sequence is TGTGCCAGCAGCTCCATGTTTAATGAAAAACTGTTTTTT. Its protein product is CASSSMFNEKLFF.

This chain connects TRBV20-1 to TRBJ2-4; the D gene could be TRBD1 or TRBD2 (7 bases each). From germline, CDR1 is DFQATT and CDR2 SNEGSKA (reference sequence). The CDR3 has 18 amino acids. V dropped 6 bases and J dropped 2 bases, with 26 bases sitting between them. The CDR3 spells CSASVLRGGGTPKNIQYF. For the CDR3, the DNA is TGCAGTGCATCCGTCCTGAGGGGAGGGGGCACCCCCAAAAACATTCAGTACTTC.

This chain links TRBV11-2 with TRBJ2-1, with TRBD2 matching over 7 bases. The CDR3 consists of 15 residues. Losses at the gene ends were 0 bases for V and 6 bases for J; bases not matched to a gene: 5. Germline V gives CDR1 SGHAT, CDR2 FQNNGV. CDR3 amino acids: CASSLDPTSPNEQFF. DNA for the CDR3: TGTGCCAGCAGCTTAGACCCGACTAGCCCCAATGAGCAGTTCTTC.

This clonotype was detected only a few times. CDR3 protein: CATSESTGSRYNEQFF. CDR3 in DNA: TGTGCCACCAGTGAGTCAACAGGAAGTCGTTACAATGAGCAGTTCTTC. The chain carries TRBV24-1 and TRBJ2-1; tentative D call: TRBD1 (5 bases). V lost 4 bases to trimming and J lost 4 bases, with 16 bases between them. Germline-derived CDR1 and CDR2 are KGHDR and SFDVKD. CDR3 size: 16 residues.

This clonotype has only a few counts. This chain joins TRBV28 and TRBJ1-2; the D is unclear. The length of the CDR3 is 13 residues. Trimming took 6 bases from V and 4 from J, leaving 12 bases between them. Germline values: CDR1 MDHEN, CDR2 SYDVKM. CDR3 loop: CASRPAPGYGYTF. The CDR3 nucleotides are TGTGCCAGCAGACCCGCTCCTGGCTATGGCTACACCTTC.

The CDR3 DNA is TGTGCCAGCAGTGACTTAGACAGGGGATTCTCAGAGACCCAGTACTTC. The encoded protein is CASSDLDRGFSETQYF. This chain connects TRBV6-5 to TRBJ2-5; 8 nucleotides agree with TRBD1. The germline V gene encodes CDR1 MNHEY and CDR2 SVGAGI. CDR3 length: 16 residues. J lost 4 bases, V lost 5 bases, and 12 bases had no gene match.

This clonotype was counted between two and nine times. The junction and the germline gene differ at one end; a read error may be behind it. The chain has TRBV7-9 and TRBJ1-2; 10 positions match TRBD1. The germline gives CDR1 SEHNR, CDR2 FQNEAQ (reference sequence). This CDR3 has 15 amino acids. The CDR3 DNA is TGCGCCACCCCAGGGACAGGGGAAGGAGTTTATGGCTACACCTTC. Translating it yields CATPGTGEGVYGYTF.

The CDR3 DNA reads TGTGCCAGCAGTTACTCGTTCGGTTCTAATGAAAAACTGTTTTTT. Protein sequence: CASSYSFGSNEKLFF. V and J are TRBV6-5 and TRBJ1-4; D not resolved. The CDR3 contains 15 residues. Trimming shortened V by 0 bases and J by 3 bases, and 8 bases separated the two germline ends. Looked up from germline, CDR1 is MNHEY and CDR2 is SVGAGI.

This clonotype was recorded at least ten times. The CDR3: CASSRTSGVYEQYF. The DNA for the CDR3 is TGTGCCAGCAGCCGTACTAGCGGGGTCTACGAGCAGTACTTC. The chain couples TRBV13 to TRBJ2-7, with 10 bases matching TRBD2. Germline V gene lookup returns CDR1 PRHDT and CDR2 FYEKMQ (reference sequence). The CDR3 sequence is 14 residues long. The junction had 4 bases not matched to a gene; V was cut back by 5 bases and J by 3 bases. The whole variable domain, remainder taken from reference TRBV13 and TRBJ2-7, is AAGVIQSPRHLIKEKRETATLKCYPIPRHDTVYWYQQGPGQDPQFLISFYEKMQSDKGSIPDRFSAQQFSDYHSELNMSSLELGDSALYFCASSRTSGVYEQYFGPGTRLTVT.

The rearrangement links TRBV3-1 to TRBJ2-1; tentative D call: TRBD1 (5 bases). Germline assignment: CDR1 LGHDT and CDR2 YNNKEL (reference sequence). The CDR3 is 13 amino acids. The germline V and J ends were trimmed by 8 bases and 7 bases, with 15 bases remaining between them. The CDR3 spells CASGPNRGNEQFF. The DNA of the CDR3 is TGTGCCAGCGGACCGAATAGGGGTAATGAGCAGTTCTTC.

The sample holds many counts of this clonotype. The chain carries TRBV29-1 and TRBJ2-7; 7 bases line up with TRBD2. Germline CDR1 reads SQVTM; CDR2 reads ANQGSEA. Trimming took 4 bases from V and 0 from J; bases not matched to a gene: 3. The CDR3 runs to 13 residues. The DNA of the CDR3 is TGCAGCGTTGTGAGCGGGGACTCCTACGAGCAGTACTTC. Translated: CSVVSGDSYEQYF.

The chain carries TRBV7-2 and TRBJ2-7; D is perhaps TRBD2 (5 bases). V shed 6 bases and J shed 2 bases, with 17 bases lying between them. Germline lookup yields CDR1 SGHTA and CDR2 FQGNSA. The length of the CDR3 is 15 residues. CDR3 bases: TGTGCCAGCAGGTCGAGGGAAGGTTTCCCCTACGAGCAGTACTTC. It is translated as CASRSREGFPYEQYF. Supplemented by reference TRBV7-2 and TRBJ2-7, the full variable domain reads GAGVSQSPSNKVTEKGKDVELRCDPISGHTALYWYRQSLGQGLEFLIYFQGNSAPDKSGLPSDRFSAERTGGSVSTLTIQRTQQEDSAVYLCASRSREGFPYEQYFGPGTRLTVT.

The chain is built from TRBV5-1 and TRBJ2-7, with D tentatively TRBD2 (6 bases). With 0 bases removed from V and 7 bases from J, the gap between germline ends came to 20 bases. The length of the CDR3 is 16 residues. From germline, CDR1 is SGHRS and CDR2 YFSETQ. For the CDR3, the DNA is TGCGCCAGCAGCTTGGGGGGCATCCTGGACTACGATGAGCAGTACTTC. Translating gives CASSLGGILDYDEQYF. The full variable domain, rest sourced from reference TRBV5-1 and TRBJ2-7, is KAGVTQTPRYLIKTRGQQVTLSCSPISGHRSVSWYQQTPGQGLQFLFEYFSETQRNKGNFPGRFSGRQFSNSRSEMNVSTLELGDSALYLCASSLGGILDYDEQYFGPGTRLTVT.